The 5 T cell receptor beta chains presented below share a single source sample, sequenced in a study of OX40 agonist ivuxolimab in advanced cancers. Clones were sequenced by immunoSEQ multiplex PCR, and TCRdb holds only the in-frame ones, with some missing. The sample lists fewer than 70,000 clones, about nine tenths occurring once. This specimen was CD4+ or CD8+ T cells sorted from blood, taken in a trial of the OX40 agonist ivuxolimab. The receptors come from an adult with an advanced solid tumor such as melanoma, head and neck, liver or kidney cancer.

The chain employs TRBV2 and TRBJ1-2; D is possibly TRBD1 (6 bases). With 6 bases removed from V and 0 bases from J, the gap between germline ends came to 14 bases. Germline V CDR1 and CDR2: SNHLY, FYNNEI. The CDR3 spans 15 residues. The CDR3 reads CASRGGGPTNYGYTF. CDR3 nucleotide sequence: TGTGCCAGCAGGGGAGGGGGTCCCACTAACTATGGCTACACCTTC.

The genes are TRBV6-6 and TRBJ1-2, with D unresolved. The CDR3 extends over 15 amino acids. V lost 7 bases and J 4 bases, leaving 19 bases between the germline ends. Looked up from germline, CDR1 is MNHNY and CDR2 is SVGAGI (reference sequence). CDR3 coding DNA: TGTGCCAGCACCGACCCCGGCGGCCCCGGCTATGGCTACACCTTC. This translates into CASTDPGGPGYGYTF.

The chain has TRBV7-2 and TRBJ2-7; 9 nucleotides agree with TRBD2. V was clipped by 5 bases and J by 6 bases; unmatched bases: 11. Per the germline V gene, CDR1 is SGHTA and CDR2 is FQGNSA. This CDR3 spans 15 amino acids. CDR3 sequence (DNA): TGTGCCAGCAGCATCCTAGCGGGAATACCCCTCGAGCAGTACTTC. Protein: CASSILAGIPLEQYF.

CDR3 sequence (DNA): TGTGCCAGCAGCTTGGAGACAACCCATGGCCCTGGCTACACCTTC. Its translation: CASSLETTHGPGYTF. The chain employs TRBV5-6 and TRBJ1-2; D call uncertain. Trimming took off 0 bases at V and 7 bases at J, with 16 bases between the two ends. Germline V lookup: CDR1 SGHDT, CDR2 YYEEEE. The CDR3 is 15 residues long.

This chain links TRBV5-4 with TRBJ2-7; 10 bases are shared with TRBD1. The CDR3 sequence is 15 residues long. The germline gives CDR1 SGHNT, CDR2 YYREEE (reference sequence). With 5 bases clipped from V and 0 bases from J, the junction kept 5 bases outside the gene matches. The CDR3 DNA follows: TGTGCCAGCAGTCCTGGGACAGGGGCCTCCTACGAGCAGTACTTC. It translates to CASSPGTGASYEQYF.